Here is one TCR beta chain with its context. Its specificity is unknown. PCR amplification relied on 60 Vbeta primers (plus 13 Jbeta primers). This table comes from immunoSEQ multiplex PCR, and its TCRdb copy is limited to in-frame clones, with some not included. This table holds 150,000 or so clones, over 75% found once. The data derive from a study of cytomegalovirus exposure and HLA in healthy donors. Broader study findings: CMV antigen specificity was confirmed in vitro for a few CMV-associated chains. HLA alleles were associated with roughly 17,000 TCR beta sequences in a later analysis at 0.05 false discovery rate. When the data were analyzed later, several of the most significant clusters appeared to be linked to common viral pathogens.

Trimming stripped 2 bases from V and 1 base from J, with 14 bases between. CDR1 and CDR2 from the germline V gene are SGHVS and FNYEAQ. The CDR3 consists of 16 residues. The sample comprised PBMCs. The chain is built from TRBV7-6 and TRBJ2-5, with D perhaps TRBD1 (6 bases). The TCR comes from a male donor in good health and CMV-seropositive. CDR3 sequence: CASSLTAGTLQETQYF. CDR3 in DNA: TGTGCCAGCAGCTTAACCGCCGGGACACTCCAAGAGACCCAGTACTTC.